The 10 T cell receptor beta chains below all came from one sample that was sequenced in a study of T cells in Graves' hyperthyroidism and ophthalmopathy. RNA transcripts provided the source from which TCR beta CDR3 regions were amplified. Using the HTBI primer set, a first-round RT-PCR was run on the TCR CDR3. MiXCR, run by TCRdb on the multiplex PCR reads, gives a single entry per CDR3 protein. Of about 570,000 distinct CDR3 sequences in the sample, 14% were seen once. What was sequenced was blood. These receptors were taken from a woman aged 40 to 50 with Graves' hyperthyroidism.

This clonotype was recorded at least ten times. J is TRBJ1-5 and V is TRBV2; 7 bases map to TRBD1. CDR3 length equals 18 residues. V was clipped by 5 bases and J by 0 bases; unmatched bases: 13. Germline V gene data show CDR1 as SNHLY and CDR2 as FYNNEI. CDR3 sequence: CASSMMSTGPYSNQPQHF. The CDR3 coding sequence is TGTGCCAGCAGTATGATGTCGACAGGGCCTTATAGCAATCAGCCCCAGCATTTT.

The rearrangement uses TRBV4-1 and TRBJ2-1, with 7 bases matching TRBD1. V lost 4 bases, J lost 8 bases, and 11 bases stayed unmatched. In germline, CDR1 is MGHRA, CDR2 YSYEKL. The CDR3 runs 15 residues. The CDR3, as DNA: TGCGCCAGCAGCCCTCCAGGGGGACCCACCGATGAGCAGTTCTTC. It is translated as CASSPPGGPTDEQFF.

Details on this clonotype: One base away lies a much larger clone, so this may be a sequencing read error. This sequence joins TRBV20-1 and TRBJ1-2; 7 bases agree with TRBD1. The CDR3 length is 13 residues. CDR1 and CDR2 from the germline V gene are DFQATT and SNEGSKA (reference sequence). J lost 0 bases, V lost 5 bases, and 3 bases had no gene match. The CDR3 sequence: CSAEGQTNYGYTF. Written as DNA, the CDR3 is TGCAGTGCTGAGGGACAGACTAACTATGGCTACACCTTC.

This clonotype was detected ten times or more. The chain links TRBV27 to TRBJ2-1, with TRBD1 matching 10 bases. Trimming took 5 bases from V and 4 from J; bases not matched to a gene: 8. Germline loops: CDR1 MNHEY, CDR2 SMNVEV (reference sequence). The CDR3 contains 16 residues. The CDR3 reads CASSPRQGARYNEQFF. Written as DNA, the CDR3 is TGTGCCAGCAGTCCCCGACAGGGGGCTAGGTACAATGAGCAGTTCTTC.

Ten or more counts support this clonotype. The chain combines TRBV20-1 with TRBJ2-7, with 7 nucleotides matching TRBD2. Germline V CDR1 and CDR2: DFQATT, SNEGSKA (reference sequence). This CDR3 is built from 16 residues. The ends lost 4 bases at V and 0 bases at J; junction bases unmatched: 12. The CDR3 spells CSAKRTSLSSSYEQYF. CDR3 DNA: TGCAGTGCTAAAAGGACTAGTCTTTCGAGCTCCTACGAGCAGTACTTC.

This clonotype was recorded many times. The CDR3 protein is CASSYQDYNEQFF. In DNA form, the CDR3 reads TGCGCCAGCAGCTATCAGGACTACAATGAGCAGTTCTTC. The chain combines TRBV5-1 with TRBJ2-1, with unresolved D. Trimming cost V 3 bases and J 3 bases, with 7 bases left between them. The germline V gene encodes CDR1 SGHRS and CDR2 YFSETQ. The CDR3 spans 13 residues. Together with reference TRBV5-1 and TRBJ2-1, the CDR3 gives the full variable domain: KAGVTQTPRYLIKTRGQQVTLSCSPISGHRSVSWYQQTPGQGLQFLFEYFSETQRNKGNFPGRFSGRQFSNSRSEMNVSTLELGDSALYLCASSYQDYNEQFFGPGTRLTVL.

This clonotype was picked up a small number of times. The genes are TRBV29-1 and TRBJ1-1, with unresolved D. Germline values: CDR1 SQVTM, CDR2 ANQGSEA. V was cut by 4 bases and J by 4 bases, with 7 bases left in between. There are 11 residues in the CDR3. CDR3 sequence (DNA): TGCAGCGTTGGTTGGGTCACTGAAGCTTTCTTT. The encoded protein is CSVGWVTEAFF.

The sample holds a few counts of this clonotype. The chain carries TRBV2 and TRBJ2-7; 9 bases match TRBD2. The CDR3 extends over 17 amino acids. In germline, CDR1 is SNHLY, CDR2 FYNNEI. V dropped 4 bases and J dropped 0; count of bases not matched to a gene: 10. CDR3 in DNA: TGTGCCAGCAGTGGCGGTTGGGGCGGGAGGGCCTCCTACGAGCAGTACTTC. This gives the protein CASSGGWGGRASYEQYF.

This clonotype occurred many times. This chain connects TRBV29-1 to TRBJ2-5; TRBD1 aligns across 8 bases. The J segment lost 1 base and the V segment lost 0 bases, leaving 4 bases of the junction unmatched. This CDR3 region has 15 residues. CDR1 and CDR2 (germline): SQVTM, ANQGSEA. The CDR3 DNA follows: TGCAGCGTTGAAGATCGACAGGGGATCCAAGAGACCCAGTACTTC. Its protein is CSVEDRQGIQETQYF.

This clonotype showed up many times. The chain links TRBV7-3 to TRBJ1-1; D ambiguous. Germline lookup yields CDR1 SGHTA and CDR2 FQGTGA. Trimming stripped 3 bases from V and 1 base from J, with 6 bases between. The CDR3 totals 13 residues. The CDR3: CASSLERNTEAFF. DNA for the CDR3: TGTGCCAGCAGCTTGGAGCGGAACACTGAAGCTTTCTTT.